Listed here is a single T cell receptor (beta chain). Its antigen is currently unknown. PCR amplification relied on 60 Vbeta primers (plus 13 Jbeta primers). Some clones are missing from TCRdb's copy, which holds only in-frame ones; the method was immunoSEQ multiplex PCR. The sample contains 150,000 to 200,000 clones, around 79% of which appear only once. The data stem from a study of cytomegalovirus exposure and HLA in healthy donors. Findings and caveats of the study: Researchers reported that a few CMV-associated chains were confirmed in vitro as CMV antigen-specific. A further, later analysis showed that HLA-associated TCR beta chains (compared with equally common others) were more clonally expanded. Presence/absence analyses treated sequencing depth as roughly uniform across donors.

This CDR3 is built from 13 residues. Deletions cut 5 bases from V and 2 bases from J, with 8 bases between. From germline, CDR1 is MNHNS and CDR2 SASEGT. Material for sequencing was PBMCs. V is TRBV6-1 and J is TRBJ2-3; no reliable D call. The sequence was collected from a male donor in good health and CMV-seropositive. The CDR3 spells CASSPPSTDTQYF. CDR3 bases: TGTGCCAGCAGTCCCCCTTCCACAGATACGCAGTATTTT.